This TCR beta chain was sequenced for a study of molecular identifiers for immune sequencing clone quantification. TCRdb re-analysed the PCR reads in MiXCR, keeping a single row per CDR3 protein. There are fewer than 100,000 distinct CDR3 sequences in the sample; around 23% occur only once, and about 0.95% lies in the top ten. As regards this clonotype: Its target is not known. A much larger clone is a single base away; this may be a read error.

Germline CDR1 and CDR2: SQVTM and ANQGSEA. CDR3 length: 14 amino acids. Study-wide results and limits: Because of identical TCR molecules sharing a barcode, sizes of highly expanded clones could be underestimated.

The specimen was naive CD8+ T cells from blood, with Jurkat cell RNA spiked in. The subset here: FACS-sorted CD8+CD4-CCR7+CD45RA+ naive T cells. The receptor comes from a human donor in good health. Some libraries in this study had Jurkat cell RNA spiked in. V and J are TRBV29-1 and TRBJ2-7; a possible D gene is TRBD2 (5 bases). The CDR3, as DNA: TGCGGCGTTGGGAACAGAGGGAGCTCCTACGAGCAGTACTTC. This codes for CGVGNRGSSYEQYF.